Each of the 19 T cell receptor beta chains below was sequenced from the same sample in a study of T cell changes during pregnancy in multiple sclerosis. The repertoire was sequenced with immunoSEQ multiplex PCR; TCRdb's copy has only in-frame clones and lacks some. This sample has almost 50,000 clones, with roughly nine tenths found just once. The source was CD8+ T cells from peripheral blood mononuclear cells, collected after pregnancy. These receptors originate from a female donor with multiple sclerosis, enrolled in a pregnancy study.

V usage is TRBV19 and J usage is TRBJ1-4; perhaps TRBD1 as D (6 bases). V lost 2 bases and J lost 5, with 21 bases in between. Germline lookup yields CDR1 LNHDA and CDR2 SQIVND (reference sequence). There are 18 residues in the CDR3. The chain's CDR3 is CASSIFGFAGASNEKLFF. The CDR3 bases are TGTGCCAGTAGTATATTTGGGTTTGCGGGGGCCTCCAATGAAAAACTGTTTTTT. Full variable domain (rest looked up from reference TRBV19 and TRBJ1-4): DGGITQSPKYLFRKEGQNVTLSCEQNLNHDAMYWYRQDPGQGLRLIYYSQIVNDFQKGDIAEGYSVSREKKESFPLTVTSAQKNPTAFYLCASSIFGFAGASNEKLFFGSGTQLSVL.

This chain connects TRBV7-6 to TRBJ1-1, with D possibly TRBD1 on 6 matching bases. Germline CDR1 SGHVS, CDR2 FNYEAQ. CDR3 length: 14 amino acids. V gave up 1 base and J gave up 1 base, with 7 bases separating them. CDR3 residues: CASSLGGQNTEAFF. In nucleotides, the CDR3 is TGTGCCAGCAGCTTAGGGGGACAGAACACTGAAGCTTTCTTT. Using reference TRBV7-6 and TRBJ1-1 for the parts outside the CDR3, the full variable domain is GAGVSQSPRYKVTKRGQDVALRCDPISGHVSLYWYRQALGQGPEFLTYFNYEAQQDKSGLPNDRFSAERPEGSISTLTIQRTEQRDSAMYRCASSLGGQNTEAFFGQGTRLTVV.

CDR3 nucleotide sequence: TGTGCCAGCAGTGCCGGGACTAGCGGGGCAGATACGCAGTATTTT. This gives the protein CASSAGTSGADTQYF. The V and J genes are TRBV27 and TRBJ2-3; 13 bases are shared with TRBD2. With V trimmed by 5 bases and J by 4 bases, 3 bases remained unmatched. CDR1 is MNHEY, CDR2 SMNVEV, per germline (reference sequence). CDR3 length: 15 amino acids.

V and J are TRBV15 and TRBJ1-2; 9 nucleotides agree with TRBD1. This CDR3 is 13 amino acids long. V trimming: 5 bases; J trimming: 8 bases; junction bases outside the gene matches: 6. Germline V lookup: CDR1 LNHNV, CDR2 YYDKDF (reference sequence). CDR3 sequence (DNA): TGTGCCACCAGCGATACAGGGGGCGGCGGCTACACCTTC. Its translation: CATSDTGGGGYTF.

This chain links TRBV4-1 with TRBJ1-5; D call uncertain. CDR1 is MGHRA and CDR2 is YSYEKL in the germline V gene. The V gene lost 0 bases and the J gene lost 4 bases, with 10 bases spanning the gap. This CDR3 has 15 amino acids. CDR3 residues: CASSQDDSDNQPQHF. CDR3 DNA: TGCGCCAGCAGCCAAGATGATTCAGATAATCAGCCCCAGCATTTT.

In its sample, this clone was seen a few times. The chain combines TRBV4-2 with TRBJ2-1; D unresolved. The CDR3 is 14 residues long. CDR1 is LGHNA and CDR2 is YNFKEQ in the germline V gene. V was shortened by 1 base and J by 8 bases, with 12 bases between the two germline ends. The CDR3 DNA sequence: TGTGCCAGCAGCCAAGGAGTCGGGTGGGATGAGCAGTTCTTC. Amino acids: CASSQGVGWDEQFF.

The rearrangement uses TRBV15 and TRBJ2-1, with 7 bases that match TRBD1. The CDR3 has 14 residues. V dropped 3 bases and J dropped 4; count of bases not matched to a gene: 3. The V gene's germline CDR1 is LNHNV and CDR2 YYDKDF (reference sequence). CDR3 loop: CATSSQTGYNEQFF. Written as DNA, the CDR3 is TGTGCCACCAGCAGCCAGACAGGGTACAATGAGCAGTTCTTC.

The genes are TRBV19 and TRBJ1-3, with D unresolved. The V gene's germline CDR1 is LNHDA and CDR2 SQIVND (reference sequence). The V and J ends lost 6 bases and 9 bases respectively, with 9 bases between them. The CDR3 covers 11 residues. This CDR3 is CASSPGGTIYF. In DNA, the CDR3 is TGTGCCAGTAGCCCCGGTGGCACCATATATTTT.

This clone occurred a few times. V usage is TRBV7-9 and J usage is TRBJ1-1; D ambiguous. The CDR3 runs to 15 residues. Trimming cost V 2 bases and J 0 bases, with 10 bases left between them. CDR1 and CDR2 (germline): SEHNR, FQNEAQ (reference sequence). The CDR3 is CASSLSEIMNTEAFF. Written as DNA, the CDR3 is TGTGCCAGCAGCTTAAGTGAGATAATGAACACTGAAGCTTTCTTT.

This clone was seen a handful of times. This chain links TRBV6-4 with TRBJ2-3; possible D gene TRBD2, 5 bases. V lost 4 bases and J 6 bases, leaving 11 bases between the germline ends. CDR3 length equals 13 residues. Looked up from germline, CDR1 is MRHNA and CDR2 is SNTAGT. CDR3 loop: CASSGGDGDTQYF. The CDR3 DNA reads TGTGCCAGCAGTGGGGGAGATGGGGATACGCAGTATTTT.

A single count supports this clone. This rearrangement joins TRBV6-6 to TRBJ1-2, with D possibly TRBD1 on 5 matching bases. The CDR3 runs 16 residues. CDR1 MNHNY and CDR2 SVGAGI come from the germline V gene (reference sequence). V lost 4 bases and J 1 base, leaving 16 bases between the germline ends. The CDR3 loop reads CASSSLGGGYNYGYTF. The CDR3 DNA reads as TGTGCCAGCAGTTCCCTTGGGGGAGGGTATAACTATGGCTACACCTTC.

V and J are TRBV9 and TRBJ1-4; D is possibly TRBD1 (6 bases). Germline CDR1 is SGDLS and CDR2 is YYNGEE. CDR3 size: 14 residues. Trimming took off 3 bases at V and 3 bases at J, with 9 bases between the two ends. Here the CDR3 reads CASSGTDSNEKLFF. The CDR3, as DNA: TGTGCCAGCAGCGGGACAGACTCTAATGAAAAACTGTTTTTT.

This clone turned up a few times. The chain couples TRBV9 to TRBJ1-1; tentative D call: TRBD1 (5 bases). Germline CDR1 is SGDLS and CDR2 is YYNGEE. This CDR3 is built from 12 residues. Trimming pared 4 bases from V and 11 bases from J, leaving 15 bases between. This chain's CDR3 is CASSPLGGNAFF. The CDR3 DNA sequence: TGTGCCAGCAGCCCCCTCGGGGGGAATGCTTTCTTT.

The genes are TRBV5-6 and TRBJ1-2; a weak D match, TRBD1 (5 bases). V was cut by 0 bases and J by 5 bases, with 11 bases left in between. CDR1 is SGHDT, CDR2 YYEEEE, per germline. CDR3 length: 14 amino acids. This CDR3 is CASSLESGAYGYTF. The CDR3, as DNA: TGTGCCAGCAGCTTGGAGAGTGGGGCGTATGGCTACACCTTC.

In its sample, this clone was seen once. The chain couples TRBV10-3 to TRBJ1-1, with D hard to call. CDR1 and CDR2 from the germline V gene are ENHRY and SYGVKD. CDR3 length: 11 amino acids. V dropped 8 bases and J dropped 3 bases, with 7 bases sitting between them. The CDR3 sequence: CAIGEDTEAFF. CDR3 nucleotides: TGTGCCATCGGGGAGGACACTGAAGCTTTCTTT.

This clone occurred a few times. The J gene is TRBJ2-3, the V gene TRBV5-1; 8 bases map to TRBD2. The CDR3 is 16 residues long. The V gene end was trimmed by 0 bases and the J gene end by 6 bases; junction bases not matched to a gene: 9. In germline, CDR1 is SGHRS, CDR2 YFSETQ. The CDR3 region is CASSLASGGLLDTQYF. The CDR3, as DNA: TGCGCCAGCAGCTTGGCGTCGGGGGGGCTTTTGGATACGCAGTATTTT.

V and J are TRBV19 and TRBJ1-1, with TRBD1 identical over 8 bases. J lost 3 bases, V lost 0 bases, and 9 bases had no gene match. Germline V lookup: CDR1 LNHDA, CDR2 SQIVND (reference sequence). The length of the CDR3 is 17 residues. The CDR3 reads CASSIEFPDREHTEAFF. CDR3 nucleotide sequence: TGTGCCAGTAGTATAGAGTTTCCGGACAGGGAGCACACTGAAGCTTTCTTT.

The chain employs TRBV13 and TRBJ1-1; 9 bases line up with TRBD1. The germline gives CDR1 PRHDT, CDR2 FYEKMQ (reference sequence). J gave up 3 bases and V 5 bases, and 4 bases lay outside the gene matches. The CDR3 spans 14 residues. CDR3 nucleotide sequence: TGTGCCAGCAGCCCCCGGACAGGGGACACTGAAGCTTTCTTT. This codes for CASSPRTGDTEAFF. Supplemented by reference TRBV13 and TRBJ1-1, the full variable domain reads AAGVIQSPRHLIKEKRETATLKCYPIPRHDTVYWYQQGPGQDPQFLISFYEKMQSDKGSIPDRFSAQQFSDYHSELNMSSLELGDSALYFCASSPRTGDTEAFFGQGTRLTVV.

This rearrangement joins TRBV15 to TRBJ2-1; possible D gene TRBD1, 7 bases. V lost 1 base and J lost 4, with 20 bases in between. The CDR3 runs 18 residues. Germline V CDR1 and CDR2: LNHNV, YYDKDF (reference sequence). CDR3 region: CATSRAETRGQRYNEQFF. The CDR3 DNA reads TGTGCCACCAGCAGAGCAGAGACTAGGGGGCAAAGGTACAATGAGCAGTTCTTC.